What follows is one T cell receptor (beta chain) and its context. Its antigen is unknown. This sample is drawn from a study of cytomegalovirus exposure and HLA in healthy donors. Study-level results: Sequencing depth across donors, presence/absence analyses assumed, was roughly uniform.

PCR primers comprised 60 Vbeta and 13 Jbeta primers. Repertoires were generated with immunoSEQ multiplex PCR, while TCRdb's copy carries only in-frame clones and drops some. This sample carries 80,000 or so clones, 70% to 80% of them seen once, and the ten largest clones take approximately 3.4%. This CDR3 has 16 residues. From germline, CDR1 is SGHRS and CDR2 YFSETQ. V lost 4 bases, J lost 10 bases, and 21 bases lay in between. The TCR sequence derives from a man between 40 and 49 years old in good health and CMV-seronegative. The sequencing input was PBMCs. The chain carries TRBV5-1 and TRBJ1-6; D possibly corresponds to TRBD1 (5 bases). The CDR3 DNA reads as TGCGCCAGCAGCCAGGGCGTTCCCCCTGCTAGGTCACCCCTCCACTTT. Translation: CASSQGVPPARSPLHF. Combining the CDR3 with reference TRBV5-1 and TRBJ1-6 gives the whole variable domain KAGVTQTPRYLIKTRGQQVTLSCSPISGHRSVSWYQQTPGQGLQFLFEYFSETQRNKGNFPGRFSGRQFSNSRSEMNVSTLELGDSALYLCASSQGVPPARSPLHFGNGTRLTVT.